This entry features one T cell receptor (beta chain) sequence. This sample is drawn from a study of blood T cell repertoires in COVID-19. Study-level information: Spain, Italy and the United States supplied samples that represented acute and convalescent COVID-19. T cells, B-cell-depleted T cells, or PBMCs provided the cDNA or gDNA that served as material.

Trimming pared 2 bases from V and 3 bases from J, leaving 7 bases between. Germline V gene data show CDR1 as MNHEY and CDR2 as SMNVEV (reference sequence). CDR3 size: 14 residues. In the authors' methods: Reference gene primer amplification gave estimated nucleated cell counts. Profiling relied on immunoSEQ multiplex PCR, and the TCRdb table lists in-frame clones only, not all of them. V, J and clone size reflect that table, while D and trimming were determined from the DNA. Counted here are some 29,000 clones, 80% to 90% occurring once; the ten biggest clones make up roughly 9.8%. The specimen sequenced was peripheral blood. The chain links TRBV27 to TRBJ2-2, with a possible D match to TRBD1 (6 bases). This clonotype originated in a human donor in a cohort sampled during active COVID-19. CDR3 in DNA: TGTGCCAGCAGTTTAAGGGGGTACACCGGGGAGCTGTTTTTT. Translating it yields CASSLRGYTGELFF.